The rows below give T cell receptor beta chains drawn from one sample of a study of beta chain features in type 1 diabetes. Assay: immunoSEQ multiplex PCR; the TCRdb copy retains only in-frame clones and omits some. The data contain hundreds of thousands of clones, around a sixth of them singletons. Sequenced material: naive CD4+ T cells from blood. These receptors all come from a man aged 18 to 29 in good health. CDR3s include the opening cysteine and the closing phenylalanine or tryptophan. A D gene is named only where the DNA matches it firmly. The size entry is marked missing in some rows and otherwise reads once, few, many or a size class.

J | D | size | length | V | DNA | CDR3
TRBJ2-7 | - | - | 15 | TRBV30 | TGTGCCTGGAGCGGTGAGTTTTGGGGGCCCTACGAGCAGTACTTC | CAWSGEFWGPYEQYF
TRBJ2-7 | TRBD2 | - | 15 | TRBV7-2 | TGTGCCAGCAGCTTTGGGACTAGCGTGTCCTACGAGCAGTACTTC | CASSFGTSVSYEQYF
TRBJ2-7 | - | - | 13 | TRBV23-1 | TGCGCCAGCAGTCGTAATCAGGGCTACGAGCAGTACTTC | CASSRNQGYEQYF
TRBJ2-1 | TRBD2 | - | 16 | TRBV7-7 | TGTGCTAGCAGCTTGAATCTAGCGGGCTTGAACAATGAGCAGTTCTTC | CASSLNLAGLNNEQFF
TRBJ2-1 | - | - | 11 | TRBV19 | TGTGCCAGTAGCCCAGGAGGACATCAGTTCTTC | CASSPGGHQFF
TRBJ2-7 | - | - | 14 | TRBV7-2 | TGTGCCAGCAGCTTAGTGCAGGGCTCCTACGAGCAGTACTTC | CASSLVQGSYEQYF
TRBJ1-4 | TRBD1 | few | 15 | TRBV27 | TGTGCCAGCAGTGGGATCGACAGGGTCGGGGAAAAACTGTTTTTT | CASSGIDRVGEKLFF
TRBJ1-1 | - | few | 14 | TRBV30 | TGTGCCTCCCAAACGGGGGGCTGGAACACTGAAGCTTTCTTT | CASQTGGWNTEAFF
TRBJ2-7 | - | - | 16 | TRBV7-6 | TGTGCCAGCAGCTTATTCGCTGACAGGTTAACCTACGAGCAGTACTTC | CASSLFADRLTYEQYF
TRBJ2-3 | TRBD1 | - | 16 | TRBV7-3 | TGTGCCAGCAGCTATCACAGGGGACGTAGCACAGATACGCAGTATTTT | CASSYHRGRSTDTQYF
TRBJ2-6 | - | - | 15 | TRBV9 | TGTGCCAGCAGCGGACCCAACTCTGGGGCCAACGTCCTGACTTTC | CASSGPNSGANVLTF
TRBJ2-7 | - | - | 12 | TRBV7-3 | TGTGCCAGCAGCTTACCCTCCGGGACACCCTACTTC | CASSLPSGTPYF
TRBJ1-2 | - | few | 18 | TRBV21-1 | TGTGCCAGCAGCAAACTAGGGCCCTTACAGGGGGCGCGTTATGGCTACACCTTC | CASSKLGPLQGARYGYTF
TRBJ1-1 | - | few | 12 | TRBV6-6 | TGTGCCAGCAGCCGACTAGTCACTGAAGCTTTCTTT | CASSRLVTEAFF
TRBJ2-3 | - | - | 13 | TRBV10-3 | TGTGCCATCAGAACAGGGATCGGAGATACGCAGTATTTT | CAIRTGIGDTQYF
TRBJ2-7 | - | - | 12 | TRBV6-6 | TGTGCCAGCACCCCGCTGGGAGCCGAGCAGTACTTC | CASTPLGAEQYF
TRBJ2-3 | - | few | 14 | TRBV9 | TGTGCCAGCAGCGGACCACAGGGCACAGATACGCAGTATTTT | CASSGPQGTDTQYF
TRBJ1-2 | TRBD1 | - | 13 | TRBV9 | TGTGCCAGCAGCGCGGACAGGGCCTATGGCTACACCTTC | CASSADRAYGYTF
TRBJ1-1 | - | - | 14 | TRBV7-2 | TGTGCCAGCAGCTTAGCGCGCGAGAACACTGAAGCTTTCTTT | CASSLARENTEAFF
TRBJ2-1 | TRBD1 | - | 14 | TRBV28 | TGTGCCAGCAGTCTCGGGACAGGGTATCATGAGCAGTTCTTC | CASSLGTGYHEQFF
TRBJ2-7 | TRBD1 | - | 16 | TRBV6-5 | TGTGCCAGCAGTTACTCCTTCCGGGACAGGGGTTACGAGCAGTACTTC | CASSYSFRDRGYEQYF
TRBJ2-3 | - | few | 16 | TRBV21-1 | TGTGCCAGCAGCCCGCAAGGGGCGGAGGTCTCCGTTGCGCAGTATTTT | CASSPQGAEVSVAQYF
TRBJ2-1 | TRBD2 | few | 15 | TRBV5-4 | TGTGCCAGCAGTCTCGGACTAGCGGGAGAAGCTGAGCAGTTCTTC | CASSLGLAGEAEQFF
TRBJ1-1 | - | few | 13 | TRBV7-2 | TGTGCCAGCAGCTCACAGGGTACCACTGAAGCTTTCTTT | CASSSQGTTEAFF
TRBJ1-5 | TRBD1 | - | 15 | TRBV19 | TGTGCCAGTAGTATTCACAGGGGACGCAATCAGCCCCAGCATTTT | CASSIHRGRNQPQHF
TRBJ2-3 | - | few | 13 | TRBV28 | TGTGCCAGCAGTTTTTTTCGCACAGATACGCAGTATTTT | CASSFFRTDTQYF
TRBJ2-2 | TRBD1 | - | 15 | TRBV5-4 | TGTGCCAGCAGCTCAGGGGGACAAAACACCGGGGAGCTGTTTTTT | CASSSGGQNTGELFF
TRBJ2-2 | TRBD1 | few | 14 | TRBV29-1 | TGCAGCGCTCAGAGGGACAGGGGGCGCGGGGAGCTGTTTTTT | CSAQRDRGRGELFF
TRBJ2-7 | TRBD1 | - | 15 | TRBV25-1 | TGTGCCAGCAGTGAAGGGGGGACAGGGACCTACGAGCAGTACTTC | CASSEGGTGTYEQYF
TRBJ2-7 | - | few | 15 | TRBV14 | TGTGCCAGCAGCCAAAGTAGAGGGAGTCCCTACGAGCAGTACTTC | CASSQSRGSPYEQYF
TRBJ1-2 | - | - | 18 | TRBV5-1 | TGCGCCAGCAGCATGGGGGGCCTGCGACGGGCAGGGATCTATGGCTACACCTTC | CASSMGGLRRAGIYGYTF
TRBJ1-2 | - | few | 13 | TRBV5-1 | TGCGCCAGCAGCTTCAATGGACCGTATCTCTACACCTTC | CASSFNGPYLYTF
TRBJ2-4 | - | - | 16 | TRBV6-5 | TGTGCCAGCAGTTACTCCGCGGCAGGGGTCCAAAACATTCAGTACTTC | CASSYSAAGVQNIQYF
TRBJ1-5 | TRBD1 | few | 13 | TRBV7-3 | TGTGCCAGCAGCTTACAGGGGGGCCAGCCCCAGCATTTT | CASSLQGGQPQHF
TRBJ2-7 | - | - | 13 | TRBV28 | TGTGCCAGCAGTTTATGGACACTCTACGAGCAGTACTTC | CASSLWTLYEQYF
TRBJ1-6 | TRBD1 | - | 14 | TRBV4-2 | TGTGCCAGCAGCCGACAGGGATTGGATTCACCCCTCCACTTT | CASSRQGLDSPLHF
TRBJ1-6 | TRBD1 | - | 17 | TRBV30 | TGTGCCTGGAGGATCTCAGGGGGAATGAGTAGAAATTCACCCCTCCACTTT | CAWRISGGMSRNSPLHF
TRBJ2-7 | - | - | 14 | TRBV29-1 | TGCAGCGTTGAAGTCAGCGGCGGAGCGTACGAGCAGTACTTC | CSVEVSGGAYEQYF
TRBJ2-5 | TRBD2 | few | 13 | TRBV10-3 | TGTGCCGTCACTAGCGGGTTAAAAAAGACCCAGTACTTC | CAVTSGLKKTQYF
TRBJ2-5 | TRBD1 | - | 13 | TRBV7-2 | TGTGCCAGCACCCAACAGGGGGCGCTTCCCCAGTACTTC | CASTQQGALPQYF
TRBJ1-6 | - | few | 14 | TRBV13 | TGTGCCAGCAGCTCAGGACGTAATAATTCACCCCTCCACTTT | CASSSGRNNSPLHF
TRBJ1-5 | - | - | 15 | TRBV21-1 | TGTGCCAGCAGCAAAGGAGAGGCTTGGGCTCAGCCCCAGCATTTT | CASSKGEAWAQPQHF
TRBJ1-5 | TRBD1 | few | 16 | TRBV5-6 | TGTGCCAGCAGCTTGGAGGGGGCTGGGCGAAATCAGCCCCAGCATTTT | CASSLEGAGRNQPQHF
TRBJ1-4 | - | - | 15 | TRBV5-1 | TGCGCCAGCAGCTTGGACGGGGCGGGGAATGAAAAACTGTTTTTT | CASSLDGAGNEKLFF
TRBJ2-5 | TRBD1 | few | 15 | TRBV30 | TGTGCCTGGAGGGGACAGGGGGCTATAGTAGAGACCCAGTACTTC | CAWRGQGAIVETQYF
TRBJ2-1 | TRBD2 | - | 14 | TRBV6-4 | TGTGCCAGCGCCACGGGACTAGCGGCCCCCGAGCAGTTCTTC | CASATGLAAPEQFF
TRBJ2-7 | TRBD2 | few | 15 | TRBV29-1 | TGCAGCGTTGAAAGGCTAGCGGGAGCCCCCTACGAGCAGTACTTC | CSVERLAGAPYEQYF
TRBJ2-7 | - | few | 11 | TRBV6-5 | TGTGCCAGCAGTTCCCGCTACGAGCAGTACTTC | CASSSRYEQYF
TRBJ1-5 | - | - | 13 | TRBV10-3 | TGTGCCATCAGGGGGACCGACAATCAGCCCCAGCATTTT | CAIRGTDNQPQHF
TRBJ2-6 | - | - | 14 | TRBV30 | TGTGCCCTCCAACCAAGCTCTGGGGCCAACGTCCTGACTTTC | CALQPSSGANVLTF
TRBJ1-2 | - | - | 13 | TRBV30 | TGTGCCTGGAGTGTACGGCCTAACTATGGCTACACCTTC | CAWSVRPNYGYTF
TRBJ1-1 | - | few | 14 | TRBV29-1 | TGCAGCGCCCAAAGGGGGAGGGTGAACACTGAAGCTTTCTTT | CSAQRGRVNTEAFF